The text below deals with one T cell receptor (beta chain). This clone was seen only once. What antigen it recognizes has not been identified. Nothing much larger sits one base from this clone, and base qualities are not available. The sample holds other DNA sequences that translate to the same CDR3. CD8 naive samples were CD45RO-negative cells positively selected for CCR7, giving a CD45RA+CCR7+ population that excluded TemRA cells. The donors were healthy, HIV-negative adults who had no recently reported acute infections or vaccinations. Every donor was a Caucasian adult living in Nashville, Tennessee, USA. Blood was collected by leukapheresis, and PBMCs were isolated by Ficoll-Histopaque density gradient centrifugation and then cryopreserved in liquid nitrogen vapor phase. Analytical flow cytometry was used to check the purity and quantity of each magnetically sorted T cell population. Genomic DNA was isolated from every sorted fraction and measured by UV absorbance on a Nanodrop 2000c.

The data are from a study of shared clonotypes between healthy human individuals (dated by TCRdb to 2020 to 2021). Notes on the research overall: A couple of women and a few men aged 18 to 49 years were included in the cohort. For each donor, CD4 naive and CD4 memory were each given three plates, CD8 naive was given two plates, and CD8 memory was given one plate. Blood TCR repertoires of a handful of healthy adults were deeply sequenced to estimate repertoire size and the extent of clonotype sharing between individuals. Libraries were prepared and TCR repertoires were sequenced by different laboratories using diverse techniques, in order to increase sequencing depth and limit assay-specific biases. Each donor's leukapheresis produced roughly between roughly 0.85 and 10 billion PBMCs.

TCR CDR3 regions were amplified from genomic DNA by multiplex PCR using the deep immunoSEQ assay. Genomic DNA extracted from each cell subset was distributed evenly over all wells of several immunoSEQ 96-well plates, and each plate served as one replicate. For sorted subsets, about 220 ng of genomic DNA, equivalent to some 30,000 T cell genomes, went into each replicate PCR. Purified libraries were quantified with a Qubit 3.0 fluorometer, sized on a Bioanalyzer 2100, and re-quantified with the KAPA Library Quantification kit. Every immunoSEQ 96-well plate was sequenced on a separate single-read 150-cycle Illumina NextSeq 550 flow cell. As for the authors' bioinformatics: The immunoSEQ output contained only junctional sequences without quality scores, so filtering could not match that applied to full-length reads. To assign V/J genes and CDR3, sequences were annotated using PyIR, a Python wrapper for IgBLAST v1.9, with IMGT germline references. Any read was removed if the V/J assignment was weak (E-value above 1e-6), the CDR3 was missing, or the read contained stop codons, out-of-frame junctions, or ambiguous translated residues. V3J clonotypes were defined by identical inferred V gene, J gene, and CDR3 amino acid sequence. Percentage overlap between repertoires was computed as shared unique clonotypes divided by the size of the smaller repertoire. RTK rarefaction, the Chao1 estimator, and Recon v2.1 estimates of unobserved clonotypes were used to assess repertoire richness. OLGA was used to compute generation probabilities for all TCRbeta clonotypes that the gDNA method yielded from a few donors. Held by TCRdb, this immuneACCESS table contains in-frame sequences only and omits some clones. Under half of the omission traces to an unresolved V gene where checked; the cause of the rest is unknown. V and J calls and clone size follow that table, whereas D and trimming were derived from the DNA. A total of about 2.1 million clones appear in this sample, 85% to 95% of them only once. The top ten hold over 1.5% of the sample.

Inclusive of the bounding cysteine and phenylalanine, the CDR3 is 14 residues long. Kept here is only the CDR3 DNA, which spans 42 bases and is read in frame from base 1. Reading the germline V gene (reference sequence) gives CDR1 LNHDA and CDR2 SQIVND. V is pared back by 1 base and J by 2 bases, with 6 bases lying between the germline termini. Summary of the overall study and its limitations: Even with the large sequencing depth, rarefaction of the sorted-subset datasets indicated that sequencing was incomplete. Naive subsets generally had larger estimated clonotype richness than memory subsets did. Pairwise subsampling led to the expectation that sequencing depth would affect the degree of clonotype sharing among donors. Because the study included only a small number of donors, the genetic and exposure-history diversity represented was limited. Sampling was limited to blood, and TCR repertoires in tissue likely differ from TCR repertoires in blood. Compared with non-shared clonotypes, clonotypes shared by all four sorted-subset donors had higher generation probabilities. When a handful of donors were compared, the shared fraction of clonotypes was around 5.1% for naive CD4, around 3.6% for naive CD8, 2.3% for memory CD4, and 0.3% to 0.5% for memory CD8.

Sequencing was performed on naive CD8+ T cells from PBMCs. The meaning of the sample's cell subset or site label: CD45RA+CCR7+. This clonotype originated in a man younger than 35 in good health. Some clones in this sample may be carry-over from other donors' samples. This sequence uses TRBV19 and TRBJ1-5; TRBD1 is a possible D gene, resting on 6 matching bases. The nucleotides read TGTGCCAGTAGTATAGGACAGGGCAATCAGCCCCAGCATTTT. Its protein reads: CASSIGQGNQPQHF.